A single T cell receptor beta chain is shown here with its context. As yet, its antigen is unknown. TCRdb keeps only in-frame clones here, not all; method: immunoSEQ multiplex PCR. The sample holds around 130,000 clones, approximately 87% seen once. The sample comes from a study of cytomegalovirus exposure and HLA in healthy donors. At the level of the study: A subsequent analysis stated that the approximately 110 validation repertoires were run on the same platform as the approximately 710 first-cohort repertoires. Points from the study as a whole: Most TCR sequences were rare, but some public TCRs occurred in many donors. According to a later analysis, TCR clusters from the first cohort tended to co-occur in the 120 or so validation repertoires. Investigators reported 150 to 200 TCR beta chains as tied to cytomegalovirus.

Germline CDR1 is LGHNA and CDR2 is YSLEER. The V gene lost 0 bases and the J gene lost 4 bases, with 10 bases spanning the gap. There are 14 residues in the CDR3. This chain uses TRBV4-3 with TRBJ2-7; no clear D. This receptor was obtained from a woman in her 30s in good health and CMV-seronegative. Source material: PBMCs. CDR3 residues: CASSQDLFGYEQYF. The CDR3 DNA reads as TGCGCCAGCAGCCAAGATCTCTTCGGGTACGAGCAGTACTTC.